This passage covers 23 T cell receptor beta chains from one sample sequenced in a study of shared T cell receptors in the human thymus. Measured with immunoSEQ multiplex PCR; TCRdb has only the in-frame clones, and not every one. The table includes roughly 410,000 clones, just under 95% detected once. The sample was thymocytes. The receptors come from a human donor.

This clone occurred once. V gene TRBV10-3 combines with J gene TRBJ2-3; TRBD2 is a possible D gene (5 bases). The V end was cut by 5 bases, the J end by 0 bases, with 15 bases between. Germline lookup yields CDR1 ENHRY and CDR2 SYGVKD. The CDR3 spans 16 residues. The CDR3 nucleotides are TGTGCCATCAGTCCCGGGTGCGGGTTTAGCACAGATACGCAGTATTTT. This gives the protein CAISPGCGFSTDTQYF.

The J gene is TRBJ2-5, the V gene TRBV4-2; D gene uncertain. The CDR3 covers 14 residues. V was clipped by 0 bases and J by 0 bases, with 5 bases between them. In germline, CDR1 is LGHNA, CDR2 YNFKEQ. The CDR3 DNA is TGTGCCAGCAGCCAAGAAATTGACCAAGAGACCCAGTACTTC. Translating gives CASSQEIDQETQYF.

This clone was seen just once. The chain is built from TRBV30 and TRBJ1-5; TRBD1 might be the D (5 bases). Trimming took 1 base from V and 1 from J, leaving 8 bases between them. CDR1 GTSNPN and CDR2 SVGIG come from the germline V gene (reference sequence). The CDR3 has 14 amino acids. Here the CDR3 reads CAWSGGVSNQPQHF. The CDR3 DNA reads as TGTGCCTGGAGTGGGGGGGTCAGCAATCAGCCCCAGCATTTT.

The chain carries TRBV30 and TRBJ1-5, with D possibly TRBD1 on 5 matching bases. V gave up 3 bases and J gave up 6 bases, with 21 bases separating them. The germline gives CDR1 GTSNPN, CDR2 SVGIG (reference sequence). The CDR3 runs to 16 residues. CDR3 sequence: CAWSRRGREVAQPQHF. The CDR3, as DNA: TGTGCCTGGAGCAGGAGGGGCAGGGAGGTCGCTCAGCCCCAGCATTTT.

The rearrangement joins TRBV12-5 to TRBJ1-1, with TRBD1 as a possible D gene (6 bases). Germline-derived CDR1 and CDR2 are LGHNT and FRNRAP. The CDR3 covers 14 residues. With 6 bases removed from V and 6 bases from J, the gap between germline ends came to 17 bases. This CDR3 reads CASGRRGLGAEAFF. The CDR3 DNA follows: TGTGCTAGTGGCCGTCGGGGGCTTGGCGCTGAAGCTTTCTTT.

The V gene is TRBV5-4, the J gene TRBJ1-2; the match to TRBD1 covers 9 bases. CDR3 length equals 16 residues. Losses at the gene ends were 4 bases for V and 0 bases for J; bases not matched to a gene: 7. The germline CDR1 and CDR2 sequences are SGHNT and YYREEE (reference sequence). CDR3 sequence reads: CASSRARQGANYGYTF. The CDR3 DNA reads TGTGCCAGCAGCCGGGCCAGACAGGGGGCTAACTATGGCTACACCTTC.

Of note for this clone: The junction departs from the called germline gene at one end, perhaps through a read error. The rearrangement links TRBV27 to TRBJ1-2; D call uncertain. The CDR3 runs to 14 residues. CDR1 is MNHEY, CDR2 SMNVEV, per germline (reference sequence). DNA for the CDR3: TGTGCCAGCAGTCCCAGAGCCCTTAACTATAGCTACACCTTC. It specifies CASSPRALNYSYTF.

This CDR3 is CASSYSGQSYGYTF. The CDR3 DNA reads as TGTGCCAGCAGTTACTCGGGACAGTCATATGGCTACACCTTC. This sequence joins TRBV6-6 and TRBJ1-2; 7 bases line up with TRBD1. Germline V gene lookup returns CDR1 MNHNY and CDR2 SVGAGI (reference sequence). Trimming took 0 bases from V and 5 from J; bases not matched to a gene: 3. The length of the CDR3 is 14 residues.

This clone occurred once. DNA for the CDR3: TGTGCCACCAGCTGCGGGACAGGGACGAAGGACACGAACACCGGGGAGCTGTTTTTT. It is translated as CATSCGTGTKDTNTGELFF. This chain uses TRBV15 with TRBJ2-2; TRBD1 matches at 9 bases. J was trimmed by 0 bases and V by 5 bases; bases with no gene match: 13. Germline V gene sequence: CDR1 LNHNV, CDR2 YYDKDF (reference sequence). The CDR3 is made up of 19 amino acids.

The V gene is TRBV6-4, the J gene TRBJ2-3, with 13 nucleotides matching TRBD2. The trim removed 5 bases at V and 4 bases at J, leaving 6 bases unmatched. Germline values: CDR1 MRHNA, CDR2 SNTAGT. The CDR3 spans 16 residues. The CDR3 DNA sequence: TGTGCCAGCAGTCCCGGACTAGCGGGAGACGCAGATACGCAGTATTTT. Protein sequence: CASSPGLAGDADTQYF.

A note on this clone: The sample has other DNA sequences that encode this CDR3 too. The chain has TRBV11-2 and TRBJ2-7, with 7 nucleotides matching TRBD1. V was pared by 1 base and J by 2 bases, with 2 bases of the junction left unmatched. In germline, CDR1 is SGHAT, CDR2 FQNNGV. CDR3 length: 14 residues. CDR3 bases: TGTGCCAGCAGCTTAGTGAGGGGGCCCTACGAGCAGTACTTC. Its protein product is CASSLVRGPYEQYF.

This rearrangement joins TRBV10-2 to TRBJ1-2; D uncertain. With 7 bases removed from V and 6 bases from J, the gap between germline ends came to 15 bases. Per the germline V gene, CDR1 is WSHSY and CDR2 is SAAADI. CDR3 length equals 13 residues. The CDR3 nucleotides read TGCGCCAGCAAACGGGCACCAGCTCATGGCTACACCTTC. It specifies CASKRAPAHGYTF.

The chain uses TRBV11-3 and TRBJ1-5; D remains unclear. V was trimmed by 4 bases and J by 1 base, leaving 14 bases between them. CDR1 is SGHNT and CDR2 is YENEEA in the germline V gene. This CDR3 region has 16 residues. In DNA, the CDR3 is TGTGCCAGCAGCTCCTCCACAGCTCAGAGCAATCAGCCCCAGCATTTT. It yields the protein CASSSSTAQSNQPQHF.

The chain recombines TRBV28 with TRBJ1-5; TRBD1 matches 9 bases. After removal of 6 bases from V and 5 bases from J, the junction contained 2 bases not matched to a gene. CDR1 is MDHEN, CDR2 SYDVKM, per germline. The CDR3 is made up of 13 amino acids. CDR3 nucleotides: TGTGCCAGCAGGCGGACAGGGGATCAGCCCCAGCATTTT. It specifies CASRRTGDQPQHF. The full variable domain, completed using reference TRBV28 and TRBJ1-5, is DVKVTQSSRYLVKRTGEKVFLECVQDMDHENMFWYRQDPGLGLRLIYFSYDVKMKEKGDIPEGYSVSREKKERFSLILESASTNQTSMYLCASRRTGDQPQHFGDGTRLSIL.

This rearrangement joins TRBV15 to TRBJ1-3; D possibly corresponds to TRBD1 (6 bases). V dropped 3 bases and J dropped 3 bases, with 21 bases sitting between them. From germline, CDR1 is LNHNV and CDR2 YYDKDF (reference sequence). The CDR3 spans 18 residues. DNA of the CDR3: TGTGCCACCAGCAGTTTGGGACCGGGGGGGGCAGTTGGAAACACCATATATTTT. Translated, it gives CATSSLGPGGAVGNTIYF.

Here the CDR3 reads CASSLAPTFIDEQYF. DNA of the CDR3: TGTGCCAGCAGCTTAGCCCCCACTTTCATTGACGAGCAGTACTTC. The rearrangement joins TRBV7-2 to TRBJ2-7; the D is unclear. Germline CDR1 reads SGHTA; CDR2 reads FQGNSA. With 0 bases removed from V and 5 bases from J, the gap between germline ends came to 14 bases. This CDR3 has 15 residues.

DNA for the CDR3: TGTGCCAGCGACTCCTCCCTCACTAGCGGGAGTCTGTATTTT. Its translation is CASDSSLTSGSLYF. This chain uses TRBV6-1 with TRBJ2-3; 11 nucleotides line up with TRBD2. This CDR3 region has 14 residues. The V gene end was trimmed by 8 bases and the J gene end by 14 bases; junction bases not matched to a gene: 15. CDR1 MNHNS and CDR2 SASEGT come from the germline V gene.

The CDR3 loop is CASSLGCGTYNTEAFF. The CDR3, as DNA: TGTGCCAGCAGCTTAGGGTGCGGTACATACAACACTGAAGCTTTCTTT. The gene calls are TRBV7-9 and TRBJ1-1, with unresolved D. From germline, CDR1 is SEHNR and CDR2 FQNEAQ (reference sequence). The CDR3 has 16 amino acids. V was clipped by 1 base and J by 2 bases, with 14 bases between them.

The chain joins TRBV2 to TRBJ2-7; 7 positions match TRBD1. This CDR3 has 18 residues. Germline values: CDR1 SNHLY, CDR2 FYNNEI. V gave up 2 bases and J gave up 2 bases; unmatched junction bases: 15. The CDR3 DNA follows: TGTGCCAGCAGTGAACCGGGACAGCCTCCCGAAAGCCCCTACGAGCAGTACTTC. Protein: CASSEPGQPPESPYEQYF.

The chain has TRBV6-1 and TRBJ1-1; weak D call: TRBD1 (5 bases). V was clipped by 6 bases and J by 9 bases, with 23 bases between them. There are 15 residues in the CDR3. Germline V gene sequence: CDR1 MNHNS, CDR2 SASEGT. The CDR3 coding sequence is TGTGCCAGCAGGGCCCGAAAGGGGATCACACTGAAAGCTTTCTTT. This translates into CASRARKGITLKAFF.

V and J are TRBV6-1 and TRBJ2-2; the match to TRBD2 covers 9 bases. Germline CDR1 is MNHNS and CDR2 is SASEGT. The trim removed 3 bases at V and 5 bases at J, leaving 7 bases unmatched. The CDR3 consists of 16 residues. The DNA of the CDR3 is TGTGCCAGCAGTGATAATAGCGGGAGTGAGACCGGGGAGCTGTTTTTT. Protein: CASSDNSGSETGELFF.

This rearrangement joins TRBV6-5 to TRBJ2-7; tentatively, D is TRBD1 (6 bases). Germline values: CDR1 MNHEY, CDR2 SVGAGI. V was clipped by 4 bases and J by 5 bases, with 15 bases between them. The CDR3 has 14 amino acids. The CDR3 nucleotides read TGTGCCAGCAGTTCCCACAGGGACGACGACGAGCAGTACTTC. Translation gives CASSSHRDDDEQYF.

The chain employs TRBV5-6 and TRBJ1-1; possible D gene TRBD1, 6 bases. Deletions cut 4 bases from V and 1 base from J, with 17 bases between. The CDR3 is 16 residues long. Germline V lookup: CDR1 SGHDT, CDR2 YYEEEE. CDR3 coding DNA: TGTGCCAGCAGCCCCCAGGGGAGGCAGACGAACACTGAAGCTTTCTTT. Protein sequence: CASSPQGRQTNTEAFF.